This T cell receptor beta chain was identified during a study of blood T cell repertoires in COVID-19. TCRdb's table, derived via immunoSEQ multiplex PCR, lists solely in-frame clones and lacks some. The sample carries hundreds of thousands of clones, more than 80% recorded once. CDR3 length: 17 residues. CDR1 and CDR2 from the germline V gene are SNHLY and FYNNEI. V dropped 8 bases and J dropped 1; count of bases not matched to a gene: 9. The TCR sequence derives from a woman aged 18-35 years who had recovered from COVID-19. The source material was PBMCs or T cells enriched from blood (not recorded which). This chain uses TRBV2 with TRBJ2-6; 9 nucleotides line up with TRBD1. The chain's CDR3 is CASGGDRVSSGANVLTF. The CDR3 bases are TGTGCCAGCGGGGGGGACAGGGTATCGTCTGGGGCCAACGTCCTGACTTTC.